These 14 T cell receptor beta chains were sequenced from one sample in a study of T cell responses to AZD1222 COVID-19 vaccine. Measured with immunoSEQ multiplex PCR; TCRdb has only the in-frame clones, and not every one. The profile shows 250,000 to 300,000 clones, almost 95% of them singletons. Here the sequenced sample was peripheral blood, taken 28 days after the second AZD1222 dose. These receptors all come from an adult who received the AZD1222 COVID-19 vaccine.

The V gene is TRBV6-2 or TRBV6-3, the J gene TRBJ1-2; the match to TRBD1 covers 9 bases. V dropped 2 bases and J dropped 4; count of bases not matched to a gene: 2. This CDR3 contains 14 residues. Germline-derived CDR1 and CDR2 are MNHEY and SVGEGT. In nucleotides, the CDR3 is TGTGCCAGCAGTTACGGACAGGGGAGCTATGGCTACACCTTC. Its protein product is CASSYGQGSYGYTF.

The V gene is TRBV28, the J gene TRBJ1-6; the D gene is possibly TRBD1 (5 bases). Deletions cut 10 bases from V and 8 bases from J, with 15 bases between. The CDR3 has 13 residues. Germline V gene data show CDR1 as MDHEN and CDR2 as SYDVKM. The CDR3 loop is CATGTAFDSPLHF. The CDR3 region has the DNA TGTGCCACCGGGACCGCTTTTGATTCACCCCTCCACTTT.

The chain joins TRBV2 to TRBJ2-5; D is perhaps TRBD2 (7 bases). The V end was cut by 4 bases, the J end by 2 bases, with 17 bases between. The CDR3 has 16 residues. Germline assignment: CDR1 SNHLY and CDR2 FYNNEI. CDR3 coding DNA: TGTGCCAGCAGTGTGGGAGGGGGGGCCAATCAAGAGACCCAGTACTTC. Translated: CASSVGGGANQETQYF.

CDR3 bases: TGCGCCAGCAGCCCGGACAGGGCGACAGATACGCAGTATTTT. Protein product: CASSPDRATDTQYF. This rearrangement joins TRBV5-1 to TRBJ2-3, with TRBD1 matching 8 bases. The CDR3 contains 14 residues. From germline, CDR1 is SGHRS and CDR2 YFSETQ. The J segment lost 3 bases and the V segment lost 4 bases, leaving 4 bases of the junction unmatched.

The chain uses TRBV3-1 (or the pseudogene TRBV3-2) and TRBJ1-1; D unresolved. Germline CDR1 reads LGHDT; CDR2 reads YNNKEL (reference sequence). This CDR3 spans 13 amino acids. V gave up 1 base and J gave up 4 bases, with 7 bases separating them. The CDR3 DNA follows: TGTGCCAGCAGCCAAGTAGGCGGCACTGAAGCTTTCTTT. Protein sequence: CASSQVGGTEAFF.

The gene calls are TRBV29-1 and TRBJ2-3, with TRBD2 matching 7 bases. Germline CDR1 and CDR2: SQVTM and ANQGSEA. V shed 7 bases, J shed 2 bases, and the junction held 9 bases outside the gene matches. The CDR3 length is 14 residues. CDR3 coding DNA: TGCAGCGAAAGGGACTATTTAAACACAGATACGCAGTATTTT. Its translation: CSERDYLNTDTQYF.

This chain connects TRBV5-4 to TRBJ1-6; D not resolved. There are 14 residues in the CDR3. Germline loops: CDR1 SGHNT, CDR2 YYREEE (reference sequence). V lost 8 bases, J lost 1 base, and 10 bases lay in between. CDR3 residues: CARGWRSYNSPLHF. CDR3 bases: TGTGCCAGGGGATGGAGGTCCTATAATTCACCCCTCCACTTT. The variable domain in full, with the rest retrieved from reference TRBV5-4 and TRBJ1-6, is ETGVTQSPTHLIKTRGQQVTLRCSSQSGHNTVSWYQQALGQGPQFIFQYYREEENGRGNFPPRFSGLQFPNYSSELNVNALELDDSALYLCARGWRSYNSPLHFGNGTRLTVT.

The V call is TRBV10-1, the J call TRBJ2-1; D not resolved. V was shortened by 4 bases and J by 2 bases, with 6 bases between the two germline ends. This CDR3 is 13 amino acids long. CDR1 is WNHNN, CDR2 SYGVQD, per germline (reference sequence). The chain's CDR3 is CASSASTYNEQFF. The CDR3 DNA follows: TGCGCCAGCAGTGCGTCCACCTACAATGAGCAGTTCTTC.

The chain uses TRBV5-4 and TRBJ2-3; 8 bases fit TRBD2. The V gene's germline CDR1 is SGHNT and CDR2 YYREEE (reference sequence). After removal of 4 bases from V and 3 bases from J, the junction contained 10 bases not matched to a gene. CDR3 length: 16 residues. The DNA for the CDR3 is TGTGCCAGCAGCCCGCAGAGCGGGAGTGTGACAGATACGCAGTATTTT. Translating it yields CASSPQSGSVTDTQYF.

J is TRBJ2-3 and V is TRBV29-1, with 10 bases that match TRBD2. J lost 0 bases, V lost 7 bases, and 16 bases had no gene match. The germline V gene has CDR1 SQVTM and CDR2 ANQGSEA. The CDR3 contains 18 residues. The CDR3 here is CSAPGVAGGITSTDTQYF. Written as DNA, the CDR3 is TGCAGCGCCCCGGGGGTAGCGGGGGGCATTACTAGCACAGATACGCAGTATTTT.

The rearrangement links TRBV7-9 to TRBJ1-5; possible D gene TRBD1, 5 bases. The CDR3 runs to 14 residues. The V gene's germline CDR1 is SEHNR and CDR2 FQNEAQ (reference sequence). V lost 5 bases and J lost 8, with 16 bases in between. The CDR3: CASSTMTEVKPQHF. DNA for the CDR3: TGTGCCAGCAGCACTATGACAGAAGTGAAGCCCCAGCATTTT.

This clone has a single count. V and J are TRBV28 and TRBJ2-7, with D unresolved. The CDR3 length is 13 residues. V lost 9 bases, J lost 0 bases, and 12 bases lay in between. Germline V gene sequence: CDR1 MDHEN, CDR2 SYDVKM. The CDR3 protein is CASFGPSSYEQYF. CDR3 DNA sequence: TGTGCCAGTTTCGGACCGAGCTCCTACGAGCAGTACTTC.

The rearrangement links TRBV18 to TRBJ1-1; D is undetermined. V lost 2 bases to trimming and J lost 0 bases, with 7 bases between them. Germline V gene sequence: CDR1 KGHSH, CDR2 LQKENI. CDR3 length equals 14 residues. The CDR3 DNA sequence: TGTGCCAGCTCACCAGGGTGGGTGAACACTGAAGCTTTCTTT. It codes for CASSPGWVNTEAFF. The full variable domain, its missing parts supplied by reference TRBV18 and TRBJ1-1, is NAGVMQNPRHLVRRRGQEARLRCSPMKGHSHVYWYRQLPEEGLKFMVYLQKENIIDESGMPKERFSAEFPKEGPSILRIQQVVRGDSAAYFCASSPGWVNTEAFFGQGTRLTVV.

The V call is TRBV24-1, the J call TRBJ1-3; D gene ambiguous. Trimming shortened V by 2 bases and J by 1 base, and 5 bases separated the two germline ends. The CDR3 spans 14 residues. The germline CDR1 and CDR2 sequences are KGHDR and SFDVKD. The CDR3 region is CATSDSISGNTIYF. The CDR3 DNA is TGTGCCACCAGTGATTCAATATCTGGAAACACCATATATTTT.